These T cell receptor beta chains were read from a single sample in a study of long-term antiretroviral therapy in people with HIV. The method was immunoSEQ multiplex PCR; TCRdb's version includes in-frame clones alone and lacks a portion of them. The sample lists fewer than 20,000 clones, around 73% occurring once. The sample here was unsorted PBMCs, taken 0.3 years after starting antiretroviral therapy. All receptors derive from a woman in her fifties or sixties with HIV. The CDR3 runs from the conserved cysteine through the conserved F or W. The order of the fields is D gene, J gene, clone size, V gene, CDR3 protein, CDR3 DNA. D genes are given only for firm matches. For some rows the clone size is stated as once, few or many, or as a class when expanded; others skip it.

>NA|TRBJ1-5|few|TRBV19
CASSMDRTFSNQPQHF
TGTGCCAGTAGTATGGACAGAACCTTTAGCAATCAGCCCCAGCATTTT
>TRBD2|TRBJ2-3|NA|TRBV2
CASSGIVSSGGSTDTQYF
TGTGCCAGCAGTGGTATTGTTTCTAGCGGGGGGTCTACAGATACGCAGTATTTT
>NA|TRBJ2-2|NA|TRBV6-1
CASIVPRGTGELFF
TGTGCCAGCATTGTTCCACGGGGCACCGGGGAGCTGTTTTTT
>TRBD1|TRBJ2-2|NA|TRBV28
CASGRDRPNTGELFF
TGTGCCAGCGGCCGGGACAGGCCGAACACCGGGGAGCTGTTTTTT
>NA|TRBJ1-6|NA|TRBV6-5
CASRPGRPNSPLHF
TGTGCCAGCAGGCCGGGACGACCGAATTCACCCCTCCACTTT
>NA|TRBJ1-1|NA|TRBV5-4
CASSLAGSWTEAFF
TGTGCCAGCAGCTTGGCGGGGTCGTGGACTGAAGCTTTCTTT
>NA|TRBJ2-5|NA|TRBV6-6
CASSYLSEETQYF
TGTGCCAGCAGTTACCTTTCAGAAGAGACCCAGTACTTC
>NA|TRBJ1-6|NA|TRBV30
CAWQPYDNSPLHF
TGTGCCTGGCAGCCGTATGATAATTCACCCCTCCACTTT
>TRBD2|TRBJ2-1|NA|TRBV30
CAWRPEISGGRDEQFF
TGTGCCTGGAGACCAGAAATCAGCGGGGGACGCGATGAGCAGTTCTTC
>TRBD2|TRBJ2-3|NA|TRBV5-6
CASSLLQAGGLDTQYF
TGTGCCAGCAGCTTGTTACAGGCGGGGGGACTAGATACGCAGTATTTT
>TRBD1|TRBJ1-2|large|TRBV11-2
CASSPGGGGGYTF
TGTGCCAGCAGCCCAGGGGGCGGCGGTGGCTACACCTTC